The source of this T cell receptor (beta chain) is a study of T cells in Graves' hyperthyroidism and ophthalmopathy. From germline, CDR1 is DFQATT and CDR2 SNEGSKA (reference sequence). This CDR3 spans 13 amino acids. V lost 2 bases and J lost 4, with 9 bases in between. The investigators amplified TCR beta CDR3 regions from RNA transcripts. RT-PCR in the first round (using the HTBI primer set) targeted the TCR CDR3. TCRdb analysed the multiplex PCR reads with MiXCR anew, one entry per CDR3 protein. The sample lists under 700,000 distinct CDR3 sequences, approximately 15% occurring once. The genes are TRBV20-1 and TRBJ2-1, with a possible D match to TRBD2 (5 bases). The TCR comes from a woman under 30 with Graves' hyperthyroidism. The specimen sequenced was blood. This CDR3 is CSARLALYNEQFF. The CDR3, as DNA: TGCAGTGCTAGACTAGCCCTGTACAATGAGCAGTTCTTC.